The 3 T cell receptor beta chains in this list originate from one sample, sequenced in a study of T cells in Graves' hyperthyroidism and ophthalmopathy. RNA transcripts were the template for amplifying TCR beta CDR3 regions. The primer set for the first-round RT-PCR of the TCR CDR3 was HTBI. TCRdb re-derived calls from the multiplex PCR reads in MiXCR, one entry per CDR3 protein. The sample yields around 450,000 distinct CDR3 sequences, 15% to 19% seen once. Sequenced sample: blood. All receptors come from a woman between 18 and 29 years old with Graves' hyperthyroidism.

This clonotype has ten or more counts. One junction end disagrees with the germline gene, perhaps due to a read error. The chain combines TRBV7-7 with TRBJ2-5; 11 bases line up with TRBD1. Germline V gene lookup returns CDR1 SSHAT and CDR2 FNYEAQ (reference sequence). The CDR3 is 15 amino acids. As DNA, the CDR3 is TGTGCTAGCAGTCGGACAGGGGGCTCGGTAGAGACCCAGTACTTC. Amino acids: CASSRTGGSVETQYF.

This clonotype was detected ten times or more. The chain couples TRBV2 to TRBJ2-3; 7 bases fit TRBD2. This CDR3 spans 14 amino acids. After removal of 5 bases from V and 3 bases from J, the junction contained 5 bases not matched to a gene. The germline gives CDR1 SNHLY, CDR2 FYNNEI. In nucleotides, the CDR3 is TGTGCCAGCAGTACTAGCGCAATTACAGATACGCAGTATTTT. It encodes CASSTSAITDTQYF. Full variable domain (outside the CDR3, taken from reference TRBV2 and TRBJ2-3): EPEVTQTPSHQVTQMGQEVILRCVPISNHLYFYWYRQILGQKVEFLVSFYNNEISEKSEIFDDQFSVERPDGSNFTLKIRSTKLEDSAMYFCASSTSAITDTQYFGPGTRLTVL.

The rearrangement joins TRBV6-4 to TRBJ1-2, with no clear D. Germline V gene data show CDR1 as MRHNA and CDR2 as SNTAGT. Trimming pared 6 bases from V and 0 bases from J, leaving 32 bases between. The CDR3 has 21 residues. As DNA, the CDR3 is TGTGCCAGCAGCGGCCTACGGCGCGAAATAGGAGGGAAGGCAGCTAACTATGGCTACACCTTC. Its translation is CASSGLRREIGGKAANYGYTF.